A selection of T cell receptor beta chains follows, all from one sample in a study of T cell repertoires in cytomegalovirus infection. These receptors' antigens are unknown. Each CDR3 protein is one row after TCRdb ran MiXCR on the reads. The sample includes about 570,000 distinct CDR3 sequences, about 40% of them seen just once. Sequencing was performed on cultured PBMCs, taken from culture after CMV antigen stimulation. All receptors derive from a human donor in good health (CMV status not recorded). Some clones in this sample may be carry-over from other donors' samples. CDR3s include the opening cysteine and the closing phenylalanine or tryptophan. A D gene is named only where the DNA matches it firmly. The size entry is marked missing in some rows and otherwise reads once, few, many or a size class.

v_gene: TRBV11-3; abundance: -; j_gene: TRBJ2-2; d_gene: -; CDR3aa: CASSFRGAANTGELFF; CDR3nt: TGTGCCAGCAGCTTTAGGGGGGCGGCGAACACCGGGGAGCTGTTTTTT
v_gene: TRBV7-2; abundance: many; j_gene: TRBJ2-1; d_gene: TRBD2; CDR3aa: CASSREASGHNEQFF; CDR3nt: TGTGCCAGCAGCCGAGAGGCTAGCGGGCACAATGAGCAGTTCTTC
v_gene: TRBV20-1; abundance: -; j_gene: TRBJ2-7; d_gene: TRBD1; CDR3aa: CSATKTGSSSYEQYF; CDR3nt: TGCAGTGCTACTAAGACAGGGTCAAGCTCCTACGAGCAGTACTTC
v_gene: TRBV25-1; abundance: -; j_gene: TRBJ2-2; d_gene: -; CDR3aa: CASSGGAAGELFF; CDR3nt: TGTGCCAGCAGTGGGGGAGCCGCCGGGGAGCTGTTTTTT
v_gene: TRBV7-2; abundance: many; j_gene: TRBJ2-3; d_gene: TRBD2; CDR3aa: CASRLAGGPGTQYF; CDR3nt: TGTGCCAGCAGGCTAGCGGGGGGACCCGGTACGCAGTATTTT
v_gene: TRBV12-3/TRBV12-4; abundance: -; j_gene: TRBJ1-1; d_gene: -; CDR3aa: CASSLTLSGEAFF; CDR3nt: TGTGCCAGCAGTCTTACGTTGTCTGGTGAAGCTTTCTTT
v_gene: TRBV19; abundance: -; j_gene: TRBJ1-6; d_gene: -; CDR3aa: CASIGDLNSPLHF; CDR3nt: TGTGCCAGTATCGGGGACCTTAATTCACCCCTCCACTTT
v_gene: TRBV10-3; abundance: few; j_gene: TRBJ2-3; d_gene: -; CDR3aa: CAISAKGGQYF; CDR3nt: TGTGCCATCAGCGCGAAGGGGGGGCAGTATTTT
v_gene: TRBV20-1; abundance: -; j_gene: TRBJ2-7; d_gene: TRBD1; CDR3aa: CSARDRAVGEQYF; CDR3nt: TGCAGTGCTCGGGACAGGGCTGTTGGGGAGCAGTACTTC
v_gene: TRBV24-1; abundance: -; j_gene: TRBJ2-5; d_gene: -; CDR3aa: CATGGTIEETQYF; CDR3nt: TGTGCCACCGGCGGGACAATCGAAGAGACCCAGTACTTC
v_gene: TRBV11-2; abundance: -; j_gene: TRBJ2-7; d_gene: -; CDR3aa: CASSSVVRGNAYEQYF; CDR3nt: TGTGCCAGCAGCTCTGTGGTGAGGGGGAATGCCTACGAGCAGTACTTC
v_gene: TRBV7-9; abundance: few; j_gene: TRBJ2-2; d_gene: -; CDR3aa: CASSPRRLTGSNTGELFF; CDR3nt: TGTGCCAGCAGCCCTAGACGGTTGACAGGATCGAACACCGGGGAGCTGTTTTTT
v_gene: TRBV19; abundance: few; j_gene: TRBJ2-6; d_gene: -; CDR3aa: CASSINRVGHGGGFGANVLTF; CDR3nt: TGTGCCAGTAGTATCAACAGGGTCGGGCATGGAGGGGGCTTCGGGGCCAACGTCCTGACTTTC
v_gene: TRBV12-3/TRBV12-4; abundance: -; j_gene: TRBJ2-6; d_gene: -; CDR3aa: CASTSLSSGANVLTF; CDR3nt: TGTGCCAGCACTAGCTTGAGCTCTGGGGCCAACGTCCTGACTTTC
v_gene: TRBV20-1; abundance: -; j_gene: TRBJ1-5; d_gene: -; CDR3aa: CSAEPGQDINQPQHF; CDR3nt: TGCAGTGCGGAACCGGGACAAGATATTAATCAGCCCCAGCATTTT
v_gene: TRBV7-9; abundance: -; j_gene: TRBJ2-7; d_gene: -; CDR3aa: CASSHPVQDDSYEQYF; CDR3nt: TGTGCCAGCAGCCACCCGGTACAGGACGACTCCTACGAGCAGTACTTC
v_gene: TRBV19; abundance: -; j_gene: TRBJ1-2; d_gene: -; CDR3aa: CASSILRGSGFGNYGYTF; CDR3nt: TGTGCCAGTAGTATTCTACGGGGGAGCGGATTCGGGAACTATGGCTACACCTTC
v_gene: TRBV6-5; abundance: -; j_gene: TRBJ1-3; d_gene: -; CDR3aa: CASSYSGSRSSGNTIYF; CDR3nt: TGTGCCAGCAGTTACTCGGGCAGTAGAAGCTCTGGAAACACCATATATTTT
v_gene: TRBV6-1; abundance: -; j_gene: TRBJ2-7; d_gene: -; CDR3aa: CASSEYLAQDGPFYEQYF; CDR3nt: TGTGCCAGCAGTGAATATCTTGCCCAGGATGGGCCGTTCTACGAGCAGTACTTC
v_gene: TRBV6-2/TRBV6-3; abundance: -; j_gene: TRBJ2-1; d_gene: -; CDR3aa: CASSLSWSYNEQFF; CDR3nt: TGTGCCAGCAGTCTATCGTGGAGCTACAATGAGCAGTTCTTC
v_gene: TRBV12-3/TRBV12-4; abundance: -; j_gene: TRBJ1-2; d_gene: TRBD1; CDR3aa: CASIPGQGNYGYTF; CDR3nt: TGTGCCAGCATCCCGGGACAGGGGAACTATGGCTACACCTTC